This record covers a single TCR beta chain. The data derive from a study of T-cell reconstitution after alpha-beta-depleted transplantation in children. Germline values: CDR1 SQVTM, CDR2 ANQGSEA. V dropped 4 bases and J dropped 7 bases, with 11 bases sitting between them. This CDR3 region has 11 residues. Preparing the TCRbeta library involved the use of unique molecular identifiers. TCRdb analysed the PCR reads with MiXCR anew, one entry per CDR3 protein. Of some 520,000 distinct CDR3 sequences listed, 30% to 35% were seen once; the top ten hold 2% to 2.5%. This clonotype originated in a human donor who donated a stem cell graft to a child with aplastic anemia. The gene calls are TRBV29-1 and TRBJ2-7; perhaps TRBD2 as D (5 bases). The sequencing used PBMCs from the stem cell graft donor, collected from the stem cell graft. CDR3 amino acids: CSVAEGREQYV. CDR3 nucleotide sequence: TGCAGCGTTGCTGAGGGCAGGGAGCAGTACGTC.